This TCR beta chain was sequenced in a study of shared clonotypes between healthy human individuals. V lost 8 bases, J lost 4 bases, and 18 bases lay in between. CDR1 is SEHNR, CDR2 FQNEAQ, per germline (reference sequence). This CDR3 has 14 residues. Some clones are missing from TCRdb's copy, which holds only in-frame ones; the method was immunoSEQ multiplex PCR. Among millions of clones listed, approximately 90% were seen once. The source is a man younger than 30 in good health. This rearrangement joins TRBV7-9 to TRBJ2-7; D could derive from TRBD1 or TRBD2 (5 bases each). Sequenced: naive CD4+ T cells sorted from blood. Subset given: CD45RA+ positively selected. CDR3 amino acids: CASGGLTELYEQYF. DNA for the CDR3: TGTGCCAGCGGAGGTTTGACAGAATTATACGAGCAGTACTTC.